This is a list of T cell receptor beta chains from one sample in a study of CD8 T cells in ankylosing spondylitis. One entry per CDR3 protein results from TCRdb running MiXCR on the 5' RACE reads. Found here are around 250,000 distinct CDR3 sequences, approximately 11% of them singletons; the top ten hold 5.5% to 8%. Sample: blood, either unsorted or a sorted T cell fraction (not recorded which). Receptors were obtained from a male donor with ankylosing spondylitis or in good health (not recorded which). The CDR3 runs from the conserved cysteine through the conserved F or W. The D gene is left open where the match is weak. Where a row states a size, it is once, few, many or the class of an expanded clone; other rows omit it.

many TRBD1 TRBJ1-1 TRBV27 TGTGCCAGCAGGGCGGACAGGGACACTGAAGCTTTCTTT CASRADRDTEAFF
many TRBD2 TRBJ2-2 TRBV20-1 TGCAGTGCTAGCGGAGCGGGAGGAAACACCGGGGAGCTGTTTTTT CSASGAGGNTGELFF
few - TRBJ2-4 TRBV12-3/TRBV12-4 TGTGCCAGCAGTTTACGGGGAGCGGCCAAAAACATTCAGTACTTC CASSLRGAAKNIQYF
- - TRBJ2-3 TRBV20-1 TGCAGTGCTAGGAGTCCGCTGAGCACAGATACGCAGTATTTT CSARSPLSTDTQYF
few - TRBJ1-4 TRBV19 TGTGCCAGTAGTCCCCCGGGACAAGTTAATGAAAAACTGTTTTTT CASSPPGQVNEKLFF
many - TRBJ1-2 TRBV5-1 TGCGCCAGCAGCCCCTACGGCGGCAACTATGGCTACACCTTC CASSPYGGNYGYTF
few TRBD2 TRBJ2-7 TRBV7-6 TGTGCCAGCAGCTTCTCTCCCTCGACTAGCGGGGCCTACGAGCAGTACTTC CASSFSPSTSGAYEQYF
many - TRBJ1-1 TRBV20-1 TGCAGTGCTAGAATGCCCCTCACAGGGTGGACTGAAGCTTTCTTT CSARMPLTGWTEAFF
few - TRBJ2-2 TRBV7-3 TGTGCCAGCAGCTCCTCCCCGTGGGGTTCCGCGAACACCGGGGAGCTGTTTTTT CASSSSPWGSANTGELFF
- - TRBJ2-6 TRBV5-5 TGTGCCAGCAGCTTGGTCAGGTTCGGGGCCAACGTCCTGACTTTC CASSLVRFGANVLTF
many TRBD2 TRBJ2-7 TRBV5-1 TGCGCCAGCAGCTTGGCCTTCGGGGGGACCCTTTACGAGCAGTACTTC CASSLAFGGTLYEQYF
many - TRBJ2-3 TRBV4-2 TGTGCCAGCAGCCAATCCTGGGGGGGGCAGGCAGATACGCAGTATTTT CASSQSWGGQADTQYF
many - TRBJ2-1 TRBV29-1 TGCAGCGTTGTCGGGATCGCGTACAATGAGCAGTTCTTC CSVVGIAYNEQFF
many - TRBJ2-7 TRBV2 TGTGCCAGCAGTAGACAGGAGCCAATGAGCTCCTACGAGCAGTACTTC CASSRQEPMSSYEQYF
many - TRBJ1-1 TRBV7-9 TGTGCCAGCAATGAGGGCCCCACTGAAGCTTTCTTT CASNEGPTEAFF
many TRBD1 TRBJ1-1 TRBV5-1 TGCGCCAGCAGCGACAAATCCGGGACAGGGGACACTGAAGCTTTCTTT CASSDKSGTGDTEAFF
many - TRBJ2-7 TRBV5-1 TGCGCCAGCAGCTTGGACCCTAGCTACGAGCAGTACTTC CASSLDPSYEQYF
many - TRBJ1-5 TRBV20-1 TGCAGTGCTAGAGGCACTAGCAATCAGCCCCAGCATTTT CSARGTSNQPQHF
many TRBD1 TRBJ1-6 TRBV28 TGTGCCAGCAGTTCACGACAGGGGGGACCCTATAATTCACCCCTCCACTTT CASSSRQGGPYNSPLHF
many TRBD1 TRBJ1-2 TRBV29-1 TGCAGCGCGCGTGTAGGGGGCCTTTTGGTTGGCTACACCTTC CSARVGGLLVGYTF
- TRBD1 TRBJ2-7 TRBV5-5 TGTGCCAGCTCCGCTTGGGGGACAGGGCACCGAGAGCAGTACTTC CASSAWGTGHREQYF
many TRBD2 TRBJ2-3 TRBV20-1 TGCAGTGCAGGCCCCGGGACTAGCGGGAGCTATACGCAGTATTTT CSAGPGTSGSYTQYF
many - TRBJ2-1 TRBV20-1 TGCAGTGCTAAAGACTCCTATGGCTACAATGAGCAGTTCTTC CSAKDSYGYNEQFF
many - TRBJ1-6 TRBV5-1 TGCGCCAGCAGCTTCAGGGGAAGGAGTAATTCACCCCTCCACTTT CASSFRGRSNSPLHF
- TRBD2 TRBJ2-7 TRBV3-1 TGTGCCAGCAGCCCTGAAATAGCGGGATCCTACGAGCAGTACTTC CASSPEIAGSYEQYF
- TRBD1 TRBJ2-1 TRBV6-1 TGTGCCAGCAGTGAATCTGGGACAGGGGGTAATGAGCAGTTCTTC CASSESGTGGNEQFF
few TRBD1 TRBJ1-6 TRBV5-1 TGCGCCAGCAGCTGGAACCTACAGGGGGCAGCCTATAATTCACCCCTCCACTTT CASSWNLQGAAYNSPLHF
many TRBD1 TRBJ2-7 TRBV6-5 TGTGCCAGCAGTTACGACAGGGCCTACGAGCAGTACTTC CASSYDRAYEQYF
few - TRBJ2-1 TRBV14 TGTGCCAGCCGGGGAGGTCCCAATGAGCAGTTCTTC CASRGGPNEQFF
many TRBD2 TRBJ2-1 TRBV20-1 TGCAGTGCTCCCCTTGGCCTTTTCAGCGGGAGGCTCCATGAGCAGTTCTTC CSAPLGLFSGRLHEQFF
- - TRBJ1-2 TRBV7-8 TGTGCCAGCAGCTTGCACAATTTAGGGGGTGTTTATGGCTACACCTTC CASSLHNLGGVYGYTF
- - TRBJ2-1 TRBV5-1 TGCGCCAGCAGCTTTCTGGGGACCAACAATGAGCAGTTCTTC CASSFLGTNNEQFF
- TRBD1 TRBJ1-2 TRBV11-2 TGTGCCAGCAGCGCGTGGGGACAGGGGGACGGTGGCTACACCTTC CASSAWGQGDGGYTF
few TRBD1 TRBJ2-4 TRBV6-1 TGTGCCAGCAGTGAAGCGCGCAACAGGGGTAAAAACATTCAGTACTTC CASSEARNRGKNIQYF
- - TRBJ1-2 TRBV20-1 TGCAGTGCTGACGTAAGGGCGCAGGGAGTACTTCAGACTATGGGCTACACCTTC CSADVRAQGVLQTMGYTF
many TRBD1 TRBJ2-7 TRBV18 TGTGCCAGCTCAGAGACAGGGCGGGAGCAGTACTTC CASSETGREQYF
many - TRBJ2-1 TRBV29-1 TGCAGCGCTACCGGGGCTGTCTCCTACAATGAGCAGTTCTTC CSATGAVSYNEQFF
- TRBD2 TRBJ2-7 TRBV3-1 TGTGCCAGCAGCCAAGGGTGGTTTAGCGGGAGCTACGAGCAGTACTTC CASSQGWFSGSYEQYF
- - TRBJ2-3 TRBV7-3 TGTGCCAGCAGCCGGCAGGGGTCGGATACGCAGTATTTT CASSRQGSDTQYF
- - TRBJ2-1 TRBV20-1 TGCAGTGCTAGATTTAGTGGTGAGCAGTTCTTC CSARFSGEQFF
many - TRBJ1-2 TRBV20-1 TGCAGTGCTAGAGTGCCCAACCGATATTATGGCTACACCTTC CSARVPNRYYGYTF
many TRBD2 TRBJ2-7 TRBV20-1 TGCAGTGCCCAGACTAGCGGGAGTTGGTACGAGCAGTACTTC CSAQTSGSWYEQYF
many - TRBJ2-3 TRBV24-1 TGTGCCACCAGCCGGGCCGGAGGACTCACAGATACGCAGTATTTT CATSRAGGLTDTQYF
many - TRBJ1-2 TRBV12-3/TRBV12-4 TGTGCCAGCAGTTTGACCACAACAGGCTATGGCTACACCTTC CASSLTTTGYGYTF
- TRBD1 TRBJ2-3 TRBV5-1 TGCGTCAGCAGCTCCGGGACAGGGGACACAGATACGCAGTATTTT CVSSSGTGDTDTQYF
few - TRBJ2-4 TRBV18 TGTGCCAGCTCACCACTTCAGGGTAGCATTCAGTACTTC CASSPLQGSIQYF
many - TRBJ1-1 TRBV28 TGTGCCAGCAGTTTGGTGAGTGAAGGCACTGAAGCTTTCTTT CASSLVSEGTEAFF
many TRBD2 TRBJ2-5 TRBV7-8 TGTGCCAGCAGTCAACGACTAGCGGGAGTTGTGGAGACCCAGTACTTC CASSQRLAGVVETQYF
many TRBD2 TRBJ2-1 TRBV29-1 TGCAGCGTTGAGGGGACTAGCGGGAGCTACAATGAGCAGTTCTTC CSVEGTSGSYNEQFF
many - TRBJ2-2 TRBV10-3 TGTGCCATCAGTGAGCACCTAGGGGGTACCGGGGAGCTGTTTTTT CAISEHLGGTGELFF
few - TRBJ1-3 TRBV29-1 TGCAGCGTTGACACAGGAAACACCATATATTTT CSVDTGNTIYF
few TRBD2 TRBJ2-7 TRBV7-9 TGTGCCAGCAGCTGGAGCGGGGCTCGCGACGAGCAGTACTTC CASSWSGARDEQYF
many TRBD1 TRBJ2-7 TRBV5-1 TGCGCCAGCAGCTCGAGACAGGGGAACTCCTACGAGCAGTACTTC CASSSRQGNSYEQYF
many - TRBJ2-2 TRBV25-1 TGTGCCAGCAGTCAGGTCTGGGCCGGGGAGCTGTTTTTT CASSQVWAGELFF
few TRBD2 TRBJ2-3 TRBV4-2 TGTGCCAGCAGCCAAGAACTAGCGGGGCTCACAGATACGCAGTATTTT CASSQELAGLTDTQYF
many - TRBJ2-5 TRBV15 TGTGCCACCAGCAGAGATCCGAACAGACAAGAGACCCAGTACTTC CATSRDPNRQETQYF
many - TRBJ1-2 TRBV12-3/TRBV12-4 TGTGCCAGCAGACTCTCTGGGGGTGGCTACACCTTC CASRLSGGGYTF
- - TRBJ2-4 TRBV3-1 TGTGCCAGCAGCCAACAGGAAAACATTCAGTACTTC CASSQQENIQYF
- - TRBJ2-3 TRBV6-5 TGTGCCAGCAGTTCAATCGGGACACGCACAGATACGCAGTATTTT CASSSIGTRTDTQYF